Following are 21 T cell receptor beta chains from one sample sequenced in a study of OX40 agonist ivuxolimab in advanced cancers. Using immunoSEQ multiplex PCR, the repertoire was profiled, and TCRdb retains in-frame clones only, with some absent. The table records 65,000 to 80,000 clones, more than 75% of them present only once. Sequencing was performed on CD4+ or CD8+ T cells sorted from blood, taken in a trial of the OX40 agonist ivuxolimab. These receptors were taken from an adult with an advanced solid tumor such as melanoma, head and neck, liver or kidney cancer.

The chain links TRBV6-1 to TRBJ2-7; the D gene is possibly TRBD1 (5 bases). Germline values: CDR1 MNHNS, CDR2 SASEGT. V was trimmed by 5 bases and J by 2 bases, leaving 16 bases between them. The CDR3 is made up of 15 amino acids. The CDR3 DNA reads TGTGCCAGCAGTCCCCAGCAGGGCGCAACCTACGAGCAGTACGTC. The encoded protein is CASSPQQGATYEQYV.

This sequence joins TRBV9 and TRBJ1-2; possibly TRBD1 for D (5 bases). The CDR3 has 14 residues. The V end lost 0 bases, the J end lost 3 bases, and 9 bases lay between the germline ends. Germline V gene lookup returns CDR1 SGDLS and CDR2 YYNGEE. The CDR3 reads CASSVGGVHYGYTF. DNA of the CDR3: TGTGCCAGCAGCGTAGGAGGGGTTCACTATGGCTACACCTTC.

Worth noting for this clone: One end of the junction is discordant with germline, which a read error may explain. The chain carries TRBV6-6 and TRBJ1-3; 7 positions agree with TRBD1. Germline V gene data show CDR1 as MNHNY and CDR2 as SVGAGI (reference sequence). The CDR3 spans 13 residues. The CDR3 DNA reads as TGTGCCAGCAGTCCCGAACTAGGGGGCGAGAGGCATTTT. Translation gives CASSPELGGERHF.

This clone was observed a few times. The V call is TRBV5-8, the J call TRBJ1-3; 7 positions agree with TRBD1. CDR1 SGHTS and CDR2 YDEGEE come from the germline V gene. Trimming cost V 3 bases and J 9 bases; bases outside gene matches: 9. The CDR3 is 14 amino acids. Here the CDR3 reads CASSYETGNPTIYF. CDR3 DNA sequence: TGTGCCAGCAGCTACGAGACAGGGAACCCCACCATATATTTT. Full variable domain (remainder filled in from reference TRBV5-8 and TRBJ1-3): EAGVTQSPTHLIKTRGQQATLRCSPISGHTSVYWYQQALGLGLQFLLWYDEGEERNRGNFPPRFSGRQFPNYSSELNVNALELEDSALYLCASSYETGNPTIYFGEGSWLTVV.

The rearrangement joins TRBV18 to TRBJ2-5; no firm D call. This CDR3 has 12 residues. The V gene lost 3 bases and the J gene lost 5 bases, with 7 bases spanning the gap. Germline loops: CDR1 KGHSH, CDR2 LQKENI. The CDR3 reads CASSPDGETQYF. CDR3 nucleotide sequence: TGTGCCAGCTCACCTGACGGGGAGACCCAGTACTTC. Using reference TRBV18 and TRBJ2-5 for the parts outside the CDR3, the full variable domain is NAGVMQNPRHLVRRRGQEARLRCSPMKGHSHVYWYRQLPEEGLKFMVYLQKENIIDESGMPKERFSAEFPKEGPSILRIQQVVRGDSAAYFCASSPDGETQYFGPGTRLLVL.

This chain links TRBV7-3 with TRBJ1-1; unclear D gene. The CDR3 runs 14 residues. The germline CDR1 and CDR2 sequences are SGHTA and FQGTGA. V was pared by 0 bases and J by 6 bases, with 11 bases between. CDR3 residues: CASSLTSGGSEAFF. CDR3 in DNA: TGTGCCAGCAGCTTAACCTCAGGAGGGTCTGAAGCTTTCTTT.

The chain has TRBV7-9 and TRBJ2-1; 12 bases are shared with TRBD2. Trimming removed 5 bases from V and 7 bases from J; junction bases left unmatched: 6. Germline V gene sequence: CDR1 SEHNR, CDR2 FQNEAQ (reference sequence). The CDR3 runs 15 residues. The CDR3 nucleotides read TGTGCCAGCAGCCCACGGACTAGCGGGACGAATGAGCAGTTCTTC. Its protein product is CASSPRTSGTNEQFF. The whole variable domain, filled in from reference TRBV7-9 and TRBJ2-1, reads DTGVSQNPRHKITKRGQNVTFRCDPISEHNRLYWYRQTLGQGPEFLTYFQNEAQLEKSRLLSDRFSAERPKGSFSTLEIQRTEQGDSAMYLCASSPRTSGTNEQFFGPGTRLTVL.

V usage is TRBV7-2 and J usage is TRBJ2-4; D unresolved. Trimming removed 10 bases at V and 6 bases at J, with 16 bases between. CDR1 SGHTA and CDR2 FQGNSA come from the germline V gene. The CDR3 spans 13 residues. The CDR3 coding sequence is TGTGCCACCTCGCCAGGCGGAGTAAACATTCAGTACTTC. Translated, it gives CATSPGGVNIQYF.

This clone was counted at least ten times. J is TRBJ1-1 and V is TRBV5-1; D is ambiguous. The CDR3 runs 13 residues. V was shortened by 0 bases and J by 6 bases, with 9 bases between the two germline ends. Germline V gives CDR1 SGHRS, CDR2 YFSETQ. The CDR3 DNA sequence: TGCGCCAGCAGCTTGGCGGCGACCTCTGAAGCTTTCTTT. Residues: CASSLAATSEAFF.

V is TRBV6-5 and J is TRBJ1-2; 9 bases line up with TRBD1. CDR1 MNHEY and CDR2 SVGAGI come from the germline V gene. CDR3 length: 14 residues. V was pared by 7 bases and J by 7 bases, with 10 bases of the junction left unmatched. In DNA form, the CDR3 reads TGTGCCAGCACCCCACAGGGGGCAAGCTCTGGCTACACCTTC. Translated: CASTPQGASSGYTF.

This chain links TRBV19 with TRBJ1-5; 7 bases are shared with TRBD1. The germline CDR1 and CDR2 sequences are LNHDA and SQIVND (reference sequence). V dropped 7 bases and J dropped 9; count of bases not matched to a gene: 3. This CDR3 spans 11 amino acids. The CDR3 nucleotides are TGTGCCAGTACAGGGGGGGGGCCCCAGCATTTT. Translated: CASTGGGPQHF. Together with reference TRBV19 and TRBJ1-5, the CDR3 gives the full variable domain: DGGITQSPKYLFRKEGQNVTLSCEQNLNHDAMYWYRQDPGQGLRLIYYSQIVNDFQKGDIAEGYSVSREKKESFPLTVTSAQKNPTAFYLCASTGGGPQHFGDGTRLSIL.

This chain joins TRBV14 and TRBJ1-2, with a possible D match to TRBD1 (5 bases). V lost 4 bases and J lost 1, with 7 bases in between. CDR1 and CDR2 from the germline V gene are SGHDN and FVKESK. This CDR3 contains 13 residues. CDR3 residues: CASSPGNNYGYTF. CDR3 nucleotides: TGTGCCAGCAGCCCAGGGAATAACTATGGCTACACCTTC. The full variable domain, completed using reference TRBV14 and TRBJ1-2, is EAGVTQFPSHSVIEKGQTVTLRCDPISGHDNLYWYRRVMGKEIKFLLHFVKESKQDESGMPNNRFLAERTGGTYSTLKVQPAELEDSGVYFCASSPGNNYGYTFGSGTRLTVV.

CDR3 sequence (DNA): TGTGCCAGCAGCGTTGAGGTGATGAACACTGAAGCTTTCTTT. As protein: CASSVEVMNTEAFF. The chain links TRBV9 to TRBJ1-1; D not certain. This CDR3 contains 14 residues. V was cut by 2 bases and J by 0 bases, with 8 bases left in between. Per the germline V gene, CDR1 is SGDLS and CDR2 is YYNGEE. The whole variable domain, filled in from reference TRBV9 and TRBJ1-1, reads DSGVTQTPKHLITATGQRVTLRCSPRSGDLSVYWYQQSLDQGLQFLIQYYNGEERAKGNILERFSAQQFPDLHSELNLSSLELGDSALYFCASSVEVMNTEAFFGQGTRLTVV.

This clone has ten or more counts. The chain employs TRBV7-9 and TRBJ1-1, with 7 bases that match TRBD1. This CDR3 spans 15 amino acids. V trimming: 5 bases; J trimming: 2 bases; junction bases outside the gene matches: 8. Germline CDR1 reads SEHNR; CDR2 reads FQNEAQ (reference sequence). CDR3 region: CASSPNGQVNTEAFF. Written as DNA, the CDR3 is TGTGCCAGCAGCCCTAACGGACAGGTTAACACTGAAGCTTTCTTT. The full variable domain, rest sourced from reference TRBV7-9 and TRBJ1-1, is DTGVSQNPRHKITKRGQNVTFRCDPISEHNRLYWYRQTLGQGPEFLTYFQNEAQLEKSRLLSDRFSAERPKGSFSTLEIQRTEQGDSAMYLCASSPNGQVNTEAFFGQGTRLTVV.

This clone was found once. V and J are TRBV7-3 and TRBJ2-5; maybe TRBD2 (5 bases). The CDR3 is made up of 15 amino acids. Germline assignment: CDR1 SGHTA and CDR2 FQGTGA. The V and J ends lost 4 bases and 2 bases respectively, with 14 bases between them. As DNA, the CDR3 is TGTGCCAGCAGCTCCGGGGTGGGAATGCAAGAGACCCAGTACTTC. As protein: CASSSGVGMQETQYF.

The chain employs TRBV6-5 and TRBJ2-5; 7 bases are shared with TRBD1. This CDR3 is built from 15 residues. Germline CDR1 reads MNHEY; CDR2 reads SVGAGI. J gave up 4 bases and V 0 bases, and 5 bases lay outside the gene matches. The CDR3 here is CASSYSGQMGETQYF. The DNA for the CDR3 is TGTGCCAGCAGTTACTCGGGACAGATGGGAGAGACCCAGTACTTC.

The CDR3 loop reads CASSANRETQYF. CDR3 bases: TGTGCCAGCAGCGCCAACAGGGAGACCCAGTACTTC. This chain uses TRBV7-2 with TRBJ2-5, with D perhaps TRBD1 (5 bases). In germline, CDR1 is SGHTA, CDR2 FQGNSA. The CDR3 totals 12 residues. Trimming removed 5 bases from V and 5 bases from J, with 9 bases in between.

CDR3 loop: CASSEGWGTSGRDEQFF. The CDR3 DNA reads TGTGCCAGCAGTGAAGGTTGGGGGACTAGCGGGAGAGATGAGCAGTTCTTC. This sequence joins TRBV6-1 and TRBJ2-1, with 14 bases aligning to TRBD2. The V segment lost 1 base and the J segment 8 bases; nucleotides outside the gene matches: 7. Germline lookup yields CDR1 MNHNS and CDR2 SASEGT. This CDR3 is 17 amino acids long.

The V call is TRBV11-1, the J call TRBJ1-3, with D unclear. This CDR3 is 16 amino acids long. Germline assignment: CDR1 SGHAT and CDR2 FQDESV (reference sequence). Trimming removed 5 bases from V and 0 bases from J, with 14 bases in between. CDR3 sequence: CASSLGFTSSGNTIYF. Here the CDR3 DNA reads TGTGCCAGCAGCCTAGGATTCACCTCCTCTGGAAACACCATATATTTT.

V and J are TRBV4-1 and TRBJ2-3; tentatively, D is TRBD2 (6 bases). The CDR3 has 15 amino acids. The germline V gene has CDR1 MGHRA and CDR2 YSYEKL. Trimming shortened V by 0 bases and J by 4 bases, and 11 bases separated the two germline ends. CDR3 in amino acids: CASSQERLGSDTQYF. DNA of the CDR3: TGCGCCAGCAGCCAAGAACGACTAGGATCAGATACGCAGTATTTT.

The sample holds one count of this clone. This sequence joins TRBV9 and TRBJ2-7; D is undetermined. V gave up 0 bases and J gave up 3 bases, with 10 bases separating them. CDR3 size: 14 residues. Germline CDR1 is SGDLS and CDR2 is YYNGEE. Here the CDR3 DNA reads TGTGCCAGCAGCGTAGCGGCAAAGGGCTACGAGCAGTACTTC. This gives the protein CASSVAAKGYEQYF.